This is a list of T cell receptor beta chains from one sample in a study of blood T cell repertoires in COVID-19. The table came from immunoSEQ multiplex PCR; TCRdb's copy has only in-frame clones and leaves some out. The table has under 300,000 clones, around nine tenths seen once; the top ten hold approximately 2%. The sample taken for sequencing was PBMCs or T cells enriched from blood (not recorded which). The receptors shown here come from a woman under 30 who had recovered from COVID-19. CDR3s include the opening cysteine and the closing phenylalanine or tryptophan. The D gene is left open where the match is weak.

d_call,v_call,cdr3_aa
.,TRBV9,CASSASSGAGQETQYF
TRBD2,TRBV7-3,CASSSRGGTRDTQYF
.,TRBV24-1,CATGDSGGEGQPQHF
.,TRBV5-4,CASSLAPENEQFF
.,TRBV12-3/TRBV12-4,CASSGGSYGYTF
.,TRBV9,CASSVESQVAEAFF
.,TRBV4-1,CASSLTQDSGNTIYF
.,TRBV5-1,CASSRDTLYYGYTF
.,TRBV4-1,CASSHTGTSNTEAFF
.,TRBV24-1,CATSALGRTEAFF
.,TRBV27,CASSLSEGVSTGELFF
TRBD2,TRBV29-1,CSVLPSGGAAKNIQYF